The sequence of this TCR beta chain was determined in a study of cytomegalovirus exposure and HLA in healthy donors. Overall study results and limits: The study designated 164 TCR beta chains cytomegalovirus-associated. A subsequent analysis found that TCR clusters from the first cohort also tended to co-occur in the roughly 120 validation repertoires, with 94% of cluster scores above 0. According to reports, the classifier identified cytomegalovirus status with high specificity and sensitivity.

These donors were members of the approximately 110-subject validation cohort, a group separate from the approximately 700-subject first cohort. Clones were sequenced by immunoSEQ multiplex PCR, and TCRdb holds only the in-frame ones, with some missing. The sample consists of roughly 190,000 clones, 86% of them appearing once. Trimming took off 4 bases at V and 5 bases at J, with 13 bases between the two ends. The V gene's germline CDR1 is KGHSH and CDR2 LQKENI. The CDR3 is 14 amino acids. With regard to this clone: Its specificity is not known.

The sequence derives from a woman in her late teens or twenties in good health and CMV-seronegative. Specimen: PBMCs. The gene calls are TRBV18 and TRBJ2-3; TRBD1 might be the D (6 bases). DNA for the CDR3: TGTGCCAGCTCACGTGGGGGCTATGGAGATACGCAGTATTTT. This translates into CASSRGGYGDTQYF.